This TCR beta chain was identified in a study of cytomegalovirus exposure and HLA in healthy donors. The CDR3 contains 18 residues. Germline CDR1 SGHTA, CDR2 FQGNSA. The ends were cut back, 2 bases at V and 0 bases at J, with 20 bases in the middle. While the first cohort had around 700 subjects, the donors belonged to the separate validation cohort of 120 subjects. Points on this clone: The antigen remains unidentified.

Here immunoSEQ multiplex PCR was the method, and the copy in TCRdb shows in-frame clones only, minus some. The repertoire holds 150,000 to 200,000 clones, 86% seen once, with 6% to 8.5% in the top ten. The study, taken as a whole, reports: As confirmed in vitro, three CMV-associated chains were specific for CMV antigens. Cytomegalovirus association was listed for around 180 TCR beta chains.

This rearrangement joins TRBV7-2 to TRBJ2-7; no reliable D call. The sequencing sample was made of PBMCs. The TCR sequence derives from a young man in good health and CMV-seropositive. The CDR3 here is CASSLLPANDLSSYEQYF. CDR3 in DNA: TGTGCCAGCAGCTTACTCCCGGCCAACGACCTAAGCTCCTACGAGCAGTACTTC.